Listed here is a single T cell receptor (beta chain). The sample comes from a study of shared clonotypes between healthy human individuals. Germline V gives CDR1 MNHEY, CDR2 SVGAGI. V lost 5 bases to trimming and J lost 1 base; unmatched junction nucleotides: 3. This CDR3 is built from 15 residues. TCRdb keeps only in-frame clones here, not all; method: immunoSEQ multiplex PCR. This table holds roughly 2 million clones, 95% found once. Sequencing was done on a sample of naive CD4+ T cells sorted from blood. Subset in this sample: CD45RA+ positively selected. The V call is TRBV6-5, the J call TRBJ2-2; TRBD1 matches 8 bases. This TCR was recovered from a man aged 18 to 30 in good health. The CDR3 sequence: CASSRGQGNTGELFF. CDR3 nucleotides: TGTGCCAGCAGTCGTGGACAGGGGAACACCGGGGAGCTGTTTTTT.